These T cell receptor beta chains were read from a single sample in a study of response to subunit inactivated influenza vaccine. MiXCR was run by TCRdb on the RT-PCR reads, yielding one entry per CDR3 protein. The sample carries about 500,000 distinct CDR3 sequences, approximately 15% recorded once. The source material was CD4+ T cells sorted from PBMCs, sampled around 25 months after vaccination. The receptor set was obtained from a man between 50 and 69 years old who received an inactivated influenza vaccine. CDR3s include the opening cysteine and the closing phenylalanine or tryptophan. Not every row has a clone size; where given, it reads once, few, many or a size class.

V gene: TRBV7-2; J gene: TRBJ1-6; clone size: .; CDR3 protein: CASSTRQGGNSPLHF
V gene: TRBV5-1; J gene: TRBJ2-2; clone size: .; CDR3 protein: CASSLATANTWELFF
V gene: TRBV12-3/TRBV12-4; J gene: TRBJ1-2; clone size: .; CDR3 protein: CASSYPGVVGGYTF
V gene: TRBV3-1; J gene: TRBJ1-5; clone size: .; CDR3 protein: CASSQDPGRGMPQHF
V gene: TRBV5-6; J gene: TRBJ1-4; clone size: few; CDR3 protein: CASRTRGPNEKLFF
V gene: TRBV7-9; J gene: TRBJ2-2; clone size: few; CDR3 protein: CASSSGTGQRELFF
V gene: TRBV23-1; J gene: TRBJ2-7; clone size: many; CDR3 protein: CASSQSLQGPPKEQYF
V gene: TRBV20-1; J gene: TRBJ1-5; clone size: few; CDR3 protein: CSANNRGNQPQHF
V gene: TRBV6-5; J gene: TRBJ2-2; clone size: .; CDR3 protein: CASSSLRGQNTGELFF
V gene: TRBV4-3; J gene: TRBJ2-3; clone size: few; CDR3 protein: CASSQEAVRTDTQYF
V gene: TRBV10-3; J gene: TRBJ2-4; clone size: few; CDR3 protein: CAISESKDKNIQYF
V gene: TRBV2; J gene: TRBJ1-4; clone size: .; CDR3 protein: CASSTGRTNEKLFF
V gene: TRBV20-1; J gene: TRBJ2-1; clone size: .; CDR3 protein: CSATRDYSYNEQFF
V gene: TRBV19; J gene: TRBJ1-2; clone size: .; CDR3 protein: CASTGAGHNYGYTF
V gene: TRBV19; J gene: TRBJ2-1; clone size: few; CDR3 protein: CASSSISGRAGFEQFF
V gene: TRBV6-5; J gene: TRBJ2-1; clone size: many; CDR3 protein: CASSYSISSGSVNEQFF
V gene: TRBV5-6; J gene: TRBJ1-2; clone size: .; CDR3 protein: CASSLLQGAYGYTF
V gene: TRBV5-1; J gene: TRBJ2-3; clone size: few; CDR3 protein: CASSLGGSTAADTQYF
V gene: TRBV6-2/TRBV6-3; J gene: TRBJ2-3; clone size: many; CDR3 protein: CASTPGLAGVPASTDTQYF
V gene: TRBV9; J gene: TRBJ2-2; clone size: few; CDR3 protein: CASSEDRGELFF
V gene: TRBV7-2; J gene: TRBJ2-1; clone size: few; CDR3 protein: CASRADRTYNEQFF
V gene: TRBV4-3; J gene: TRBJ1-1; clone size: .; CDR3 protein: CASSNYNQGRTEAFF
V gene: TRBV5-4; J gene: TRBJ1-2; clone size: .; CDR3 protein: CASGLRQGAGYGYTF
V gene: TRBV28; J gene: TRBJ1-4; clone size: few; CDR3 protein: CASTSEGTLFF
V gene: TRBV5-5; J gene: TRBJ1-1; clone size: many; CDR3 protein: CASSRRILGTEAFF
V gene: TRBV4-1; J gene: TRBJ2-1; clone size: few; CDR3 protein: CASSHQKSGAASGEQFF
V gene: TRBV29-1; J gene: TRBJ1-5; clone size: many; CDR3 protein: CSVAGQGGNQPQHF
V gene: TRBV20-1; J gene: TRBJ2-5; clone size: .; CDR3 protein: CSARSLLAGEGLGTQYF
V gene: TRBV7-2; J gene: TRBJ2-7; clone size: .; CDR3 protein: CASSSGGLSEQYF
V gene: TRBV27; J gene: TRBJ1-1; clone size: .; CDR3 protein: CASSLSGATLAAFF
V gene: TRBV5-1; J gene: TRBJ2-1; clone size: .; CDR3 protein: CASSLVRGEDNEQFF
V gene: TRBV6-2/TRBV6-3; J gene: TRBJ2-1; clone size: few; CDR3 protein: CASRTGRQGINYNEQFF
V gene: TRBV20-1; J gene: TRBJ2-3; clone size: .; CDR3 protein: CSVPNDRVGTDTQYF
V gene: TRBV12-5; J gene: TRBJ2-1; clone size: few; CDR3 protein: CASGRAPLDDEQFF
V gene: TRBV29-1; J gene: TRBJ2-3; clone size: .; CDR3 protein: CSSRGGGSTDTQYF
V gene: TRBV2; J gene: TRBJ2-3; clone size: .; CDR3 protein: CASSDLRRVRTDTQYF